The 28 T cell receptor beta chains presented below share a single source sample, sequenced in a study of vaccination effects on CD4 cells after COVID-19. Subsequent to a culture period of 10 to 11 days, CD4+ T cells were isolated. No antigen has been assigned to these receptors. Some clones are missing from TCRdb's copy, which holds only in-frame ones; the method was immunoSEQ multiplex PCR. This repertoire shows under 40,000 clones, 82% found once; its top ten account for just under 3%. Sequencing used CD4+ T cells from PBMCs cultured without peptide, obtained before COVID-19 vaccination. These receptors originate from a human donor who received a COVID-19 vaccine.

The rearrangement uses TRBV28 and TRBJ2-2; tentatively, D is TRBD1 (5 bases). This CDR3 is 15 amino acids long. The V end lost 8 bases, the J end lost 4 bases, and 17 bases lay between the germline ends. Germline lookup yields CDR1 MDHEN and CDR2 SYDVKM. The CDR3 DNA follows: TGTGCCAGCCGGCCCCGACCACAGGCCACCGGGGAGCTGTTTTTT. This translates into CASRPRPQATGELFF.

The chain employs TRBV9 and TRBJ1-2; no clear D. Per the germline V gene, CDR1 is SGDLS and CDR2 is YYNGEE. V lost 3 bases, J lost 3 bases, and 6 bases lay in between. This CDR3 region has 12 residues. The CDR3 is CASSDGHYGYTF. For the CDR3, the DNA is TGTGCCAGCAGCGACGGGCACTATGGCTACACCTTC.

The chain uses TRBV27 and TRBJ2-4; tentative D call: TRBD1 (6 bases). V dropped 6 bases and J dropped 12 bases, with 15 bases sitting between them. The germline V gene has CDR1 MNHEY and CDR2 SMNVEV (reference sequence). This CDR3 spans 12 amino acids. The CDR3 reads CASRTGQNAQYF. In DNA form, the CDR3 reads TGTGCCAGCAGGACGGGACAAAACGCTCAGTACTTC.

V gene TRBV19 combines with J gene TRBJ1-2; D is undetermined. There are 14 residues in the CDR3. Germline V gives CDR1 LNHDA, CDR2 SQIVND (reference sequence). V lost 4 bases and J 4 bases, leaving 13 bases between the germline ends. CDR3 coding DNA: TGTGCCAGTAGTAGCCCCCGTATAATCTATGGCTACACCTTC. This sequence encodes CASSSPRIIYGYTF.

The CDR3 DNA follows: TGTGCCAGCCGGGACAGGGATAATTCACCCCTCCACTTT. It specifies CASRDRDNSPLHF. The V call is TRBV5-4, the J call TRBJ1-6; 9 nucleotides align to TRBD1. The CDR3 covers 13 residues. Germline V gene data show CDR1 as SGHNT and CDR2 as YYREEE (reference sequence). V dropped 7 bases and J dropped 5; count of bases not matched to a gene: 1. The whole variable domain, filled in from reference TRBV5-4 and TRBJ1-6, reads ETGVTQSPTHLIKTRGQQVTLRCSSQSGHNTVSWYQQALGQGPQFIFQYYREEENGRGNFPPRFSGLQFPNYSSELNVNALELDDSALYLCASRDRDNSPLHFGNGTRLTVT.

This chain joins TRBV4-3 and TRBJ2-4; TRBD1 matches 7 bases. The length of the CDR3 is 17 residues. The junction had 10 bases not matched to a gene; V was cut back by 0 bases and J by 5 bases. Germline V gene sequence: CDR1 LGHNA, CDR2 YSLEER. This CDR3 reads CASSQEKDRETENIQYF. The CDR3 region has the DNA TGCGCCAGCAGCCAAGAAAAAGACAGGGAGACGGAAAACATTCAGTACTTC.

The J gene is TRBJ2-4, the V gene TRBV3-1 (or the pseudogene TRBV3-2); D may be TRBD2 (6 bases). V was trimmed by 1 base and J by 8 bases, leaving 9 bases between them. Germline lookup yields CDR1 LGHDT and CDR2 YNNKEL (reference sequence). The CDR3 sequence is 13 residues long. This chain's CDR3 is CASSQVPSDIQYF. CDR3 sequence (DNA): TGTGCCAGCAGCCAAGTTCCTAGCGACATTCAGTACTTC.

The chain has TRBV4-1 and TRBJ1-4; 8 bases are a match to TRBD1. CDR3 size: 12 residues. Germline CDR1 is MGHRA and CDR2 is YSYEKL. The ends lost 3 bases at V and 12 bases at J; junction bases unmatched: 3. As DNA, the CDR3 is TGCGCCAGCAGCCAGGACAGGGTGGAACTGTTTTTT. As protein: CASSQDRVELFF.

The chain is built from TRBV25-1 and TRBJ2-1; D not certain. The V end was cut by 2 bases, the J end by 8 bases, with 7 bases between. CDR3 size: 12 residues. From germline, CDR1 is MGHDK and CDR2 SYGVNS. CDR3 region: CASSENIDEQFF. The CDR3, as DNA: TGTGCCAGCAGTGAAAATATCGATGAGCAGTTCTTC.

This rearrangement joins TRBV18 to TRBJ2-1; tentative D call: TRBD1 (5 bases). V shed 2 bases and J shed 0 bases, with 8 bases lying between them. Germline V lookup: CDR1 KGHSH, CDR2 LQKENI. The CDR3 has 15 residues. The CDR3 spells CASSPSGFSYNEQFF. Here the CDR3 DNA reads TGTGCCAGCTCACCATCAGGGTTCTCCTACAATGAGCAGTTCTTC.

The chain links TRBV5-1 to TRBJ1-2; D gene unclear. This CDR3 is built from 15 residues. Per germline, CDR1 SGHRS and CDR2 YFSETQ. The V gene lost 4 bases and the J gene lost 4 bases, with 17 bases spanning the gap. This CDR3 reads CASSLQTIGGYGYTF. The CDR3, as DNA: TGCGCCAGCAGCCTCCAGACAATCGGTGGCTATGGCTACACCTTC.

The chain is built from TRBV4-1 and TRBJ2-3; TRBD1 agrees at 7 bases. Germline loops: CDR1 MGHRA, CDR2 YSYEKL. V shed 6 bases and J 3 bases; nucleotides not matched to a gene: 6. This CDR3 spans 14 amino acids. The CDR3 spells CASSRQGDTDTQYF. As DNA, the CDR3 is TGCGCCAGCAGTCGGCAGGGGGATACAGATACGCAGTATTTT.

This clone has a handful of counts. The chain carries TRBV7-7 and TRBJ1-6, with unresolved D. The CDR3 length is 12 residues. Germline V gene lookup returns CDR1 SSHAT and CDR2 FNYEAQ (reference sequence). Trimming removed 6 bases at V and 9 bases at J, with 9 bases between. Here the CDR3 reads CASSPQASPLHF. CDR3 nucleotide sequence: TGTGCCAGCAGTCCTCAGGCTTCACCCCTCCACTTT.

The chain is built from TRBV7-2 and TRBJ2-7; possibly TRBD1 or TRBD2 for D (5 bases each). This CDR3 region has 14 residues. In germline, CDR1 is SGHTA, CDR2 FQGNSA. With 5 bases removed from V and 2 bases from J, the gap between germline ends came to 13 bases. The CDR3 sequence is CASSATGAAYEQYV. CDR3 coding DNA: TGTGCCAGCAGCGCCACCGGGGCCGCCTACGAGCAGTACGTC.

The chain couples TRBV19 to TRBJ1-2; a possible D gene is TRBD1 (6 bases). This CDR3 has 14 amino acids. CDR1 and CDR2 (germline): LNHDA, SQIVND (reference sequence). Trimming took 3 bases from V and 0 from J, leaving 8 bases between them. CDR3 sequence: CASSIWTANYGYTF. CDR3 bases: TGTGCCAGTAGTATTTGGACAGCTAACTATGGCTACACCTTC.

The chain is built from TRBV5-6 and TRBJ1-4; tentative D call: TRBD1 (5 bases). Trimming pared 3 bases from V and 13 bases from J, leaving 19 bases between. From germline, CDR1 is SGHDT and CDR2 YYEEEE. The CDR3 consists of 14 residues. The CDR3 sequence: CASSSGTLTGGLFF. The CDR3 coding sequence is TGTGCCAGCAGCTCCGGGACTCTGACCGGGGGACTGTTTTTT.

The rearrangement uses TRBV5-8 and TRBJ2-7; the match to TRBD1 covers 7 bases. CDR3 length: 15 residues. The J segment lost 2 bases and the V segment lost 0 bases, leaving 5 bases of the junction unmatched. The germline V gene has CDR1 SGHTS and CDR2 YDEGEE. This chain's CDR3 is CASSLGQGNAYEQYV. The CDR3 DNA is TGTGCCAGCAGCTTGGGACAGGGAAACGCCTACGAGCAGTACGTC.

CDR3 protein: CASSDQAGANTGELFF. The CDR3, as DNA: TGTGCCAGCAGTGATCAAGCGGGGGCGAACACCGGGGAGCTGTTTTTT. The rearrangement links TRBV6-4 to TRBJ2-2; 8 positions agree with TRBD2. Losses at the gene ends were 3 bases for V and 0 bases for J; bases not matched to a gene: 3. This CDR3 has 16 residues. CDR1 and CDR2 (germline): MRHNA, SNTAGT.

This sequence joins TRBV28 and TRBJ2-7; 8 bases agree with TRBD1. V lost 3 bases and J lost 4; bases outside the gene matches: 5. This CDR3 is 14 amino acids long. Germline loops: CDR1 MDHEN, CDR2 SYDVKM. CDR3 sequence reads: CASSLTGEYYEQYV. For the CDR3, the DNA is TGTGCCAGCAGTTTGACAGGGGAATATTACGAGCAGTACGTC.

This clone was seen a single time. The chain employs TRBV6-5 and TRBJ1-1, with a possible D match to TRBD1 (5 bases). The CDR3 has 11 amino acids. Germline V CDR1 and CDR2: MNHEY, SVGAGI. The V and J ends lost 2 bases and 10 bases respectively, with 8 bases between them. The CDR3 DNA sequence: TGTGCCAGCAGTTACCCAGGGAGAGCTTTCTTT. Translating it yields CASSYPGRAFF.

The rearrangement links TRBV6-5 to TRBJ1-2; 10 bases are a match to TRBD1. CDR1 is MNHEY, CDR2 SVGAGI, per germline. V gave up 6 bases and J gave up 5 bases; unmatched junction bases: 6. The CDR3 has 14 residues. The CDR3 bases are TGTGCCAGCAGGACAGGGGGCGCACAATATGGCTACACCTTC. Its translation: CASRTGGAQYGYTF.

V gene TRBV5-1 combines with J gene TRBJ2-1; 10 bases align to TRBD2. The CDR3 runs to 15 residues. The V and J ends lost 4 bases and 7 bases, in that order; junction bases with no gene match: 8. CDR1 and CDR2 from the germline V gene are SGHRS and YFSETQ. The CDR3 is CASSTKRGGLNEQFF. The CDR3 nucleotides read TGCGCCAGCAGCACCAAGCGGGGGGGCCTGAATGAGCAGTTCTTC.

This clone was detected a few times. This chain connects TRBV19 to TRBJ2-3; 8 bases are a match to TRBD2. J lost 3 bases, V lost 4 bases, and 6 bases had no gene match. CDR3 length: 15 amino acids. Germline values: CDR1 LNHDA, CDR2 SQIVND (reference sequence). The CDR3 here is CASSTRSGVTDTQYF. The CDR3 bases are TGTGCCAGTAGTACCCGTAGCGGGGTAACAGATACGCAGTATTTT.

This clone was detected a few times. The chain's CDR3 is CASSQLLGADYGYTF. CDR3 sequence (DNA): TGCGCCAGCAGCCAGCTTTTAGGGGCGGATTATGGCTACACCTTC. The rearrangement uses TRBV5-1 and TRBJ1-2; D is perhaps TRBD1 (5 bases). Germline V gene lookup returns CDR1 SGHRS and CDR2 YFSETQ. Trimming shortened V by 4 bases and J by 5 bases, and 18 bases separated the two germline ends. This CDR3 has 15 residues.

V is TRBV27 and J is TRBJ1-5; the match to TRBD1 covers 7 bases. Losses at the gene ends were 6 bases for V and 7 bases for J; bases not matched to a gene: 12. CDR1 is MNHEY, CDR2 SMNVEV, per germline (reference sequence). The CDR3 consists of 15 residues. The CDR3 protein is CASRPAGTAGQPQHF. The CDR3, as DNA: TGTGCCAGCAGGCCAGCCGGGACAGCTGGGCAGCCCCAGCATTTT.

The V call is TRBV6-5, the J call TRBJ1-3; D unclear. CDR1 is MNHEY and CDR2 is SVGAGI in the germline V gene. V dropped 0 bases and J dropped 1 base, with 7 bases sitting between them. This CDR3 has 15 amino acids. CDR3 nucleotide sequence: TGTGCCAGCAGTTACTCGAAAACTTCTGGAAACACCATATATTTT. Translating it yields CASSYSKTSGNTIYF.

V is TRBV6-5 and J is TRBJ2-2; 10 nucleotides agree with TRBD1. The CDR3 length is 14 residues. Trimming cost V 7 bases and J 6 bases; bases outside gene matches: 5. Germline V gene data show CDR1 as MNHEY and CDR2 as SVGAGI. The CDR3 sequence is CASNPGQGSGELFF. The DNA of the CDR3 is TGTGCCAGCAACCCGGGACAGGGGTCCGGGGAGCTGTTTTTT.

The V and J genes are TRBV28 and TRBJ2-7; D gene uncertain. Germline CDR1 reads MDHEN; CDR2 reads SYDVKM. The CDR3 runs to 11 residues. V lost 4 bases, J lost 1 base, and 2 bases lay in between. The CDR3 sequence: CASSSSYEQYV. The CDR3 nucleotides read TGTGCCAGCAGTTCTTCCTACGAGCAGTACGTC.